What follows are 3 T cell receptor beta chains derived from one specimen sequenced in a study of OX40 agonist ivuxolimab in advanced cancers. Assay: immunoSEQ multiplex PCR; the TCRdb copy retains only in-frame clones and omits some. The data contain 30,000 to 40,000 clones, approximately 79% of them singletons. The sequencing used CD4+ or CD8+ T cells sorted from blood, collected in a trial of the OX40 agonist ivuxolimab. The receptor source for this set is an adult with an advanced solid tumor such as melanoma, head and neck, liver or kidney cancer.

J is TRBJ1-6 and V is TRBV5-4; 7 bases fit TRBD1. The V gene end was trimmed by 2 bases and the J gene end by 7 bases; junction bases not matched to a gene: 3. Germline lookup yields CDR1 SGHNT and CDR2 YYREEE (reference sequence). This CDR3 contains 14 residues. The CDR3 sequence is CASSLGGANSPLHF. The DNA of the CDR3 is TGTGCCAGCAGCTTAGGGGGCGCAAATTCACCCCTCCACTTT.

V and J are TRBV6-1 and TRBJ1-1; D may be TRBD1 (5 bases). V was shortened by 2 bases and J by 10 bases, with 14 bases between the two germline ends. Germline CDR1 is MNHNS and CDR2 is SASEGT. CDR3 length: 13 residues. The CDR3 DNA sequence: TGTGCCAGCAGTGAATACCCGGGGCGGGGAGCTTTCTTT. Protein sequence: CASSEYPGRGAFF.

This rearrangement joins TRBV2 to TRBJ2-5; possible D gene TRBD1, 5 bases. V lost 2 bases and J 3 bases, leaving 10 bases between the germline ends. Germline-derived CDR1 and CDR2 are SNHLY and FYNNEI. The CDR3 contains 14 residues. This CDR3 reads CASSERQGKETQYF. Here the CDR3 DNA reads TGTGCCAGCAGTGAACGGCAGGGAAAAGAGACCCAGTACTTC.